One TCR beta chain is described in this entry. As yet, its antigen is unknown. Sample-barcoded 5' priming and a J-beta primer mix drove a second PCR of roughly 7 to 11 cycles. Each of the samples gave a minimum of 2.5 million paired-end reads that contained CDR3. TCRdb ran MiXCR on the 5' RACE reads and lists one entry per CDR3 protein. The table lists about 1.5 million distinct CDR3 sequences, 42% of them singletons. This sample is part of a study of blood T cells in healthy people across ages. Overall study findings and caveats: The study found TCR beta diversity correlated strongly with naive T cell percentage.

With 3 bases clipped from V and 8 bases from J, the junction kept 4 bases outside the gene matches. Germline loops: CDR1 LGHDT, CDR2 YNNKEL (reference sequence). This CDR3 is built from 15 residues. This TCR was recovered from a woman younger than 35 in good health. Sequences were obtained from blood. The J gene is TRBJ2-3, the V gene TRBV3-1; 14 bases align to TRBD2. The chain's CDR3 is CASSQTSGRASTQYF. The CDR3 DNA follows: TGTGCCAGCAGCCAGACTAGCGGGAGGGCCTCTACGCAGTATTTT.